The 24 T cell receptor beta chains presented below share a single source sample, sequenced in a study of blood T cells in healthy people across ages. It was with a sample-barcoded 5' primer and a J-beta primer mix that a second PCR of about 6 to 12 cycles was run. A single record per CDR3 protein comes from TCRdb applying MiXCR to the 5' RACE reads. The data contain hundreds of thousands of distinct CDR3 sequences, approximately 30% of them singletons. The sequenced sample consisted of blood. Receptor source: an elderly woman in good health.

This clonotype was picked up a small number of times. The gene calls are TRBV11-1 and TRBJ2-3; 8 bases align to TRBD1. Trimming took 2 bases from V and 3 from J; bases not matched to a gene: 16. From germline, CDR1 is SGHAT and CDR2 FQDESV (reference sequence). The CDR3 is 19 amino acids. The CDR3 DNA follows: TGTGCCAGCAGCTTATCCGTCGGGACAGGTCGGGCGGGGACAGATACGCAGTATTTT. Its protein is CASSLSVGTGRAGTDTQYF.

The chain combines TRBV4-2 with TRBJ2-5; 11 bases fit TRBD1. TRBJ2-7 explains the end of the DNA better; the J call may be wrong. CDR1 LGHNA and CDR2 YNFKEQ come from the germline V gene. The CDR3 is 15 residues long. CDR3 loop: CASSQWDRGLHEQYF. DNA of the CDR3: TGTGCCAGCAGCCAATGGGACAGGGGGTTGCACGAGCAGTACTTC.

This clonotype was detected ten times or more. This chain links TRBV28 with TRBJ2-5, with D possibly being TRBD2 (5 bases). CDR3 size: 14 residues. Germline V gives CDR1 MDHEN, CDR2 SYDVKM. Trimming pared 5 bases from V and 2 bases from J, leaving 12 bases between. CDR3 in amino acids: CASSPGDLQETQYF. The CDR3 DNA reads as TGTGCCAGCAGTCCCGGGGATCTACAAGAGACCCAGTACTTC. Full variable domain (remainder filled in from reference TRBV28 and TRBJ2-5): DVKVTQSSRYLVKRTGEKVFLECVQDMDHENMFWYRQDPGLGLRLIYFSYDVKMKEKGDIPEGYSVSREKKERFSLILESASTNQTSMYLCASSPGDLQETQYFGPGTRLLVL.

Remarks on this clonotype: This sequence may be a read error, since a much larger clone differs from it by one base. The V and J genes are TRBV7-7 and TRBJ2-5; no definite D call. Trimming cost V 5 bases and J 1 base, with 14 bases left between them. Looked up from germline, CDR1 is SSHAT and CDR2 is FNYEAQ (reference sequence). The CDR3 has 15 amino acids. The CDR3 nucleotides read TGTGCCAGCAGCGTTGGACGGACGATCCAAGAGACCCAGTACTTC. Encoded protein: CASSVGRTIQETQYF.

This clonotype was seen ten or more times. The chain couples TRBV20-1 to TRBJ2-7; the D gene could be TRBD1 or TRBD2 (5 bases each). The germline V gene encodes CDR1 DFQATT and CDR2 SNEGSKA (reference sequence). The CDR3 sequence is 14 residues long. V was trimmed by 0 bases and J by 6 bases, leaving 15 bases between them. The CDR3 nucleotides are TGCAGTGCTAGAGAGCGCAGGGAGATGGCCGAGCAGTACTTC. Translation: CSARERREMAEQYF.

This clonotype was seen ten or more times. CDR3 sequence: CSARARQYNSPLHF. The CDR3 nucleotides read TGCAGTGCTAGAGCCCGACAGTATAATTCACCCCTCCACTTT. The chain links TRBV20-1 to TRBJ1-6; a weak D match, TRBD1 (5 bases). The CDR3 runs 14 residues. CDR1 and CDR2 from the germline V gene are DFQATT and SNEGSKA (reference sequence). Trimming pared 1 base from V and 4 bases from J, leaving 8 bases between.

This clonotype was counted only a few times. The V call is TRBV20-1, the J call TRBJ1-4; TRBD1 is a possible D gene (5 bases). CDR3 length equals 18 residues. Germline V lookup: CDR1 DFQATT, CDR2 SNEGSKA (reference sequence). V dropped 0 bases and J dropped 3 bases, with 20 bases sitting between them. The CDR3 DNA reads as TGCAGTGCTAGAGAAGCCCAATCGGGGGATCTAGCTAATGAAAAACTGTTTTTT. It encodes CSAREAQSGDLANEKLFF.

The table lists this clonotype with many counts. The rearrangement links TRBV5-5 to TRBJ2-4, with D possibly TRBD2 on 7 matching bases. Deletions cut 0 bases from V and 0 bases from J, with 19 bases between. The CDR3 contains 19 residues. CDR1 SGHKS and CDR2 YYEKEE come from the germline V gene (reference sequence). Here the CDR3 reads CASSLGGGARRRAKNIQYF. For the CDR3, the DNA is TGTGCCAGCAGCTTGGGTGGGGGGGCTAGAAGGAGAGCCAAAAACATTCAGTACTTC.

The sample holds many counts of this clonotype. J is TRBJ2-5 and V is TRBV20-1; 11 nucleotides agree with TRBD2. This CDR3 region has 15 residues. V trimming: 8 bases; J trimming: 5 bases; junction bases outside the gene matches: 13. Germline assignment: CDR1 DFQATT and CDR2 SNEGSKA (reference sequence). The CDR3 bases are TGCAGTCTGATGACTAGCGGGGCCCCGGGGGAGACCCAGTACTTC. Amino acid sequence: CSLMTSGAPGETQYF.

This clonotype was recorded a few times. V gene TRBV20-1 combines with J gene TRBJ2-5; no reliable D call. Trimming removed 0 bases from V and 3 bases from J, with 29 bases in between. CDR1 is DFQATT, CDR2 SNEGSKA, per germline (reference sequence). There are 20 residues in the CDR3. The CDR3 DNA is TGCAGTGCTAGAGAGGGTGTCTGGAAAGCTAAGATCAAAACCGAAGAGACCCAGTACTTC. Amino acids: CSAREGVWKAKIKTEETQYF.

The V call is TRBV11-2, the J call TRBJ2-5; D is possibly TRBD2 (7 bases). CDR1 and CDR2 (germline): SGHAT, FQNNGV. The CDR3 is 14 amino acids. Trimming took off 5 bases at V and 5 bases at J, with 15 bases between the two ends. This CDR3 reads CASSPRGGRETQYF. The CDR3 nucleotides read TGTGCCAGCAGCCCGAGGGGGGGCAGGGAGACCCAGTACTTC.

This clonotype was picked up many times. The genes are TRBV3-1 and TRBJ2-3; D unresolved. The CDR3 length is 17 residues. CDR1 and CDR2 (germline): LGHDT, YNNKEL (reference sequence). With 0 bases removed from V and 5 bases from J, the gap between germline ends came to 18 bases. The CDR3 DNA follows: TGTGCCAGCAGCCAAGATAATGACCCCTTAGACGGAGATACGCAGTATTTT. Encoded protein: CASSQDNDPLDGDTQYF.

The V call is TRBV27, the J call TRBJ1-2; the D gene is possibly TRBD1 (5 bases). CDR1 MNHEY and CDR2 SMNVEV come from the germline V gene (reference sequence). V was clipped by 5 bases and J by 6 bases, with 16 bases between them. There are 14 residues in the CDR3. Here the CDR3 reads CASSQDWGWDGYTF. The DNA of the CDR3 is TGTGCCAGCAGTCAAGATTGGGGGTGGGATGGCTACACCTTC.

The sample holds many counts of this clonotype. The CDR3: CASSQTGGDNQPQHF. In DNA form, the CDR3 reads TGCGCCAGCAGCCAGACAGGGGGGGACAATCAGCCCCAGCATTTT. The chain links TRBV5-1 to TRBJ1-5; 9 nucleotides line up with TRBD1. The CDR3 covers 15 residues. The germline CDR1 and CDR2 sequences are SGHRS and YFSETQ. V was pared by 4 bases and J by 3 bases, with 5 bases of the junction left unmatched.

This clonotype came up many times. The J gene is TRBJ1-2, the V gene TRBV21-1. TRBV21-1 is tagged as a pseudogene. The CDR3 covers 14 residues. CDR3 in DNA: TGTGCCAGCAGCGAGCGTCAGTCTCCCTATGGCTACACCTTC. Amino acid sequence: CASSERQSPYGYTF.

Only a few counts were recorded for this clonotype. This rearrangement joins TRBV6-5 to TRBJ1-1, with a weak D call TRBD1 (5 bases). Between the trimmed V and J ends, which lost 10 bases and 3 bases, there was a span of 18 bases. The CDR3 has 14 residues. The germline V gene encodes CDR1 MNHEY and CDR2 SVGAGI. The CDR3: CATARGGRDTEAFF. DNA of the CDR3: TGTGCCACGGCCCGCGGGGGGAGGGACACTGAAGCTTTCTTT.

Note on this clonotype: A much larger clone lies a single base off, so this may be a read error. This sequence joins TRBV10-3 and TRBJ2-6, with D possibly matching TRBD1 (5 bases). CDR1 is ENHRY and CDR2 is SYGVKD in the germline V gene. V shed 6 bases and J shed 3 bases, with 9 bases lying between them. The CDR3 consists of 14 residues. CDR3 DNA sequence: TGTGCCATCAGGGTAAGGGGTGGGGCCAACGTCCTGACTTTC. Translated, it gives CAIRVRGGANVLTF.

A note on this clonotype: An end of the junction does not agree with germline; a read error may underlie this. The rearrangement joins TRBV2 to TRBJ2-7, with 7 positions matching TRBD1. The germline gives CDR1 SNHLY, CDR2 FYNNEI. This CDR3 is 14 amino acids long. The CDR3 loop reads CANSGGTAGYEQYF. CDR3 nucleotide sequence: TGTGCCAACAGTGGTGGGACAGCCGGCTACGAGCAGTACTTC. Supplemented by reference TRBV2 and TRBJ2-7, the full variable domain reads EPEVTQTPSHQVTQMGQEVILRCVPISNHLYFYWYRQILGQKVEFLVSFYNNEISEKSEIFDDQFSVERPDGSNFTLKIRSTKLEDSAMYFCANSGGTAGYEQYFGPGTRLTVT.

This clonotype showed up just a few times. CDR3 DNA: TGCAGTGCTAGAAAAAGACTAGCGGGGGACAATGAGCAGTTCTTC. This translates into CSARKRLAGDNEQFF. This chain uses TRBV20-1 with TRBJ2-1; 12 bases map to TRBD2. The CDR3 is 15 residues long. The germline CDR1 and CDR2 sequences are DFQATT and SNEGSKA (reference sequence). V was clipped by 2 bases and J by 5 bases; unmatched bases: 4.

This clonotype has more than one count but fewer than ten. One end of the junction varies from germline; a read error may be responsible. The chain joins TRBV7-2 to TRBJ1-1, with 9 bases fitting TRBD1. Germline values: CDR1 SGHTA, CDR2 FQGNSA. The CDR3 consists of 14 residues. The CDR3 nucleotides read TGTGCCAGCATATGGGGGACAGGGAACACTGGAGCTTTCTTT. The encoded protein is CASIWGTGNTGAFF.

There are many counts of this clonotype. CDR3 in amino acids: CASSKGQISYNEQFF. The CDR3 DNA is TGTGCCAGCAGTAAGGGACAGATCTCCTACAATGAGCAGTTCTTC. The chain links TRBV28 to TRBJ2-1, with 7 bases matching TRBD1. This CDR3 has 15 residues. V lost 5 bases to trimming and J lost 0 bases; unmatched junction nucleotides: 4. The V gene's germline CDR1 is MDHEN and CDR2 SYDVKM.

This clonotype appeared a few times. The genes are TRBV20-1 and TRBJ2-1; maybe TRBD1 (5 bases). The CDR3 runs 15 residues. Germline V gene data show CDR1 as DFQATT and CDR2 as SNEGSKA (reference sequence). Trimming took 0 bases from V and 13 from J, leaving 22 bases between them. As DNA, the CDR3 is TGCAGTGCTAGAGACAGGACAAGTCGACAAGAGACCCAGTTCTTC. Its translation: CSARDRTSRQETQFF.

The chain links TRBV5-1 to TRBJ1-2; D not resolved. CDR1 and CDR2 (germline): SGHRS, YFSETQ. The germline V and J ends were trimmed by 0 bases and 4 bases, with 7 bases remaining between them. The CDR3 length is 13 residues. The chain's CDR3 is CASSLDSTYGYTF. Written as DNA, the CDR3 is TGCGCCAGCAGCTTGGATTCGACCTATGGCTACACCTTC.

This chain connects TRBV7-8 to TRBJ2-7; D gene ambiguous. Germline CDR1 and CDR2: SGHVS and FQNEAQ. The length of the CDR3 is 12 residues. V lost 3 bases and J lost 6, with 9 bases in between. The CDR3 sequence: CASSFRVAEQYF. CDR3 in DNA: TGTGCCAGCAGCTTTCGGGTAGCCGAGCAGTACTTC.